One sample yielded the 23 T cell receptor beta chains listed below, sequenced in a study of T cell responses to AZD1222 COVID-19 vaccine. The table came from immunoSEQ multiplex PCR; TCRdb's copy has only in-frame clones and leaves some out. The top ten hold more than 10% of the sample, which has 65,000 to 95,000 clones, around 83% seen once. This sample comprised peripheral blood, obtained on day 0 of AZD1222 vaccination. The origin of the receptors is an adult in good health.

The chain links TRBV6-2 or TRBV6-3 to TRBJ1-1, with D hard to call. Between the trimmed V and J ends, which lost 5 bases and 3 bases, there was a span of 19 bases. This CDR3 has 16 residues. Looked up from germline, CDR1 is MNHEY and CDR2 is SVGEGT. The CDR3 coding sequence is TGTGCCAGCAGTCCGGGTAGAGGGTTTTGGGACACTGAAGCTTTCTTT. This sequence encodes CASSPGRGFWDTEAFF.

The gene calls are TRBV5-1 and TRBJ2-2, with a weak D call TRBD2 (5 bases). Germline V CDR1 and CDR2: SGHRS, YFSETQ. The CDR3 consists of 16 residues. V was clipped by 4 bases and J by 0 bases, with 13 bases between them. The CDR3 bases are TGCGCCAGCAGCGCCTTCCTCGGGGCGAACACCGGGGAGCTGTTTTTT. Translating it yields CASSAFLGANTGELFF.

The genes are TRBV2 and TRBJ1-6; possible D gene TRBD1, 6 bases. The germline V and J ends were trimmed by 10 bases and 10 bases, with 17 bases remaining between them. In germline, CDR1 is SNHLY, CDR2 FYNNEI. This CDR3 contains 13 residues. The CDR3: CATSGAANSPLHF. In nucleotides, the CDR3 is TGTGCCACCTCAGGGGCGGCAAACTCACCCCTCCACTTT.

The rearrangement links TRBV5-6 to TRBJ1-1, with D unresolved. Trimming shortened V by 6 bases and J by 4 bases, and 22 bases separated the two germline ends. CDR1 is SGHDT and CDR2 is YYEEEE in the germline V gene. The CDR3 runs 16 residues. CDR3 DNA sequence: TGTGCCAGCACTTCTCCGGCGGGTGGATCGGTCACTGAAGCTTTCTTT. Translation gives CASTSPAGGSVTEAFF. Combining the CDR3 with reference TRBV5-6 and TRBJ1-1 gives the whole variable domain DAGVTQSPTHLIKTRGQQVTLRCSPKSGHDTVSWYQQALGQGPQFIFQYYEEEERQRGNFPDRFSGHQFPNYSSELNVNALLLGDSALYLCASTSPAGGSVTEAFFGQGTRLTVV.

The chain combines TRBV6-2 or TRBV6-3 with TRBJ1-6; no reliable D call. The V end lost 4 bases, the J end lost 6 bases, and 7 bases lay between the germline ends. Germline-derived CDR1 and CDR2 are MNHEY and SVGEGT. The CDR3 length is 13 residues. CDR3 protein: CASSLYRNSPLHF. The CDR3 DNA follows: TGTGCCAGCAGTTTGTACCGTAATTCACCCCTCCACTTT.

The gene calls are TRBV28 and TRBJ1-2; D uncertain. This CDR3 spans 12 amino acids. CDR1 and CDR2 from the germline V gene are MDHEN and SYDVKM. The V end was cut by 6 bases, the J end by 8 bases, with 13 bases between. This CDR3 is CASSPTGLGYTF. DNA of the CDR3: TGTGCCAGCAGCCCTACCGGCCTCGGCTACACCTTC.

The chain carries TRBV2 and TRBJ1-5; D is possibly TRBD1 (6 bases). Germline V CDR1 and CDR2: SNHLY, FYNNEI. CDR3 length: 14 residues. V lost 7 bases, J lost 2 bases, and 12 bases lay in between. DNA of the CDR3: TGTGCCAGCAATTGGGAGGGGGGCAATCAGCCCCAGCATTTT. As protein: CASNWEGGNQPQHF.

The rearrangement uses TRBV9 and TRBJ1-1, with D possibly matching TRBD1 (6 bases). V lost 4 bases and J 2 bases, leaving 15 bases between the germline ends. The length of the CDR3 is 15 residues. Germline V lookup: CDR1 SGDLS, CDR2 YYNGEE. The CDR3 region is CASSWGPGANTEAFF. CDR3 bases: TGTGCCAGCAGCTGGGGGCCGGGAGCAAACACTGAAGCTTTCTTT.

The genes are TRBV7-2 and TRBJ1-5; TRBD1 is a possible D gene (5 bases). Per the germline V gene, CDR1 is SGHTA and CDR2 is FQGNSA. CDR3 length equals 15 residues. Deletions cut 2 bases from V and 0 bases from J, with 8 bases between. Written as DNA, the CDR3 is TGTGCCAGCAGCTTACCCGGGGCTAGCAATCAGCCCCAGCATTTT. Its translation: CASSLPGASNQPQHF. Supplemented by reference TRBV7-2 and TRBJ1-5, the full variable domain reads GAGVSQSPSNKVTEKGKDVELRCDPISGHTALYWYRQSLGQGLEFLIYFQGNSAPDKSGLPSDRFSAERTGGSVSTLTIQRTQQEDSAVYLCASSLPGASNQPQHFGDGTRLSIL.

The genes are TRBV29-1 and TRBJ2-1, with D hard to call. The V gene lost 4 bases and the J gene lost 2 bases, with 3 bases spanning the gap. From germline, CDR1 is SQVTM and CDR2 ANQGSEA. The CDR3 length is 11 residues. The CDR3 DNA reads TGCAGCGTTGGCCCCTACAATGAGCAGTTCTTC. It specifies CSVGPYNEQFF.

The chain recombines TRBV3-1 (or the pseudogene TRBV3-2) with TRBJ1-1; no clear D gene. With 0 bases removed from V and 3 bases from J, the gap between germline ends came to 11 bases. The CDR3 consists of 15 residues. Germline V lookup: CDR1 LGHDT, CDR2 YNNKEL (reference sequence). The CDR3 sequence is CASSQDGLIHTEAFF. The CDR3 DNA is TGTGCCAGCAGCCAAGATGGCCTAATCCACACTGAAGCTTTCTTT.

This sequence joins TRBV20-1 and TRBJ1-5; D call uncertain. Germline-derived CDR1 and CDR2 are DFQATT and SNEGSKA (reference sequence). Trimming took 3 bases from V and 0 from J, leaving 9 bases between them. The CDR3 extends over 14 amino acids. This CDR3 reads CSASAEYSNQPQHF. DNA for the CDR3: TGCAGTGCTAGTGCGGAATATAGCAATCAGCCCCAGCATTTT.

The chain is built from TRBV9 and TRBJ2-3; 7 nucleotides line up with TRBD1. V lost 2 bases and J lost 3; bases outside the gene matches: 9. The CDR3 is 16 amino acids. CDR1 is SGDLS, CDR2 YYNGEE, per germline. Written as DNA, the CDR3 is TGTGCCAGCAGCGTCTCCGGGACAGTTTTTACAGATACGCAGTATTTT. Protein: CASSVSGTVFTDTQYF.

The chain carries TRBV7-8 and TRBJ1-3; D not certain. Germline CDR1 SGHVS, CDR2 FQNEAQ. V was shortened by 5 bases and J by 0 bases, with 5 bases between the two germline ends. The CDR3 is 13 amino acids. In DNA, the CDR3 is TGTGCCAGCAGCGCAAGCTCTGGAAACACCATATATTTT. Encoded protein: CASSASSGNTIYF. The variable domain in full, completed from reference TRBV7-8 and TRBJ1-3, reads GAGVSQSPRYKVAKRGQDVALRCDPISGHVSLFWYQQALGQGPEFLTYFQNEAQLDKSGLPSDRFFAERPEGSVSTLKIQRTQQEDSAVYLCASSASSGNTIYFGEGSWLTVV.

The V gene is TRBV11-2, the J gene TRBJ1-4, with D hard to call. There are 13 residues in the CDR3. V was clipped by 1 base and J by 8 bases, with 8 bases between them. Germline-derived CDR1 and CDR2 are SGHAT and FQNNGV. In DNA, the CDR3 is TGTGCCAGCAGCTTAGCCTTGACAGAAAAACTGTTTTTT. Translated, it gives CASSLALTEKLFF.

The chain recombines TRBV11-2 with TRBJ2-2; D is perhaps TRBD2 (5 bases). The CDR3 is made up of 14 amino acids. Trimming left V 3 bases short and J 5 bases short, with 10 bases between. Germline CDR1 and CDR2: SGHAT and FQNNGV. CDR3: CASSFLAATGELFF. CDR3 DNA sequence: TGTGCCAGCAGCTTTCTAGCCGCGACCGGGGAGCTGTTTTTT.

The table lists this clone with a few counts. The V call is TRBV6-2 or TRBV6-3, the J call TRBJ2-7; D uncertain. Per germline, CDR1 MNHEY and CDR2 SVGEGT. The ends were cut back, 6 bases at V and 4 bases at J, with 19 bases in the middle. The CDR3 consists of 15 residues. CDR3 coding DNA: TGTGCCAGCAGCCTCCCGAAGGGAATGAGGTACGAGCAGTACTTC. Residues: CASSLPKGMRYEQYF.

CDR3 coding DNA: TGTGCCAGCTCACCGGGGGACGCTTCCTCCGGGGAGCAGTACTTC. It codes for CASSPGDASSGEQYF. The chain links TRBV18 to TRBJ2-7; D assignment may be TRBD1 or TRBD2 (5 bases each). V was trimmed by 3 bases and J by 7 bases, leaving 19 bases between them. The CDR3 is 15 residues long. Germline lookup yields CDR1 KGHSH and CDR2 LQKENI.

The chain uses TRBV6-6 and TRBJ2-7; 9 nucleotides line up with TRBD1. The CDR3 sequence is 17 residues long. V shed 5 bases, J shed 1 base, and the junction held 12 bases outside the gene matches. CDR1 and CDR2 (germline): MNHNY, SVGAGI (reference sequence). The CDR3 coding sequence is TGTGCCAGCAGTCCGCCCTACGGGACAGGGATTTCCTACGAGCAGTACTTC. The encoded protein is CASSPPYGTGISYEQYF.

The rearrangement uses TRBV7-3 and TRBJ1-1, with D perhaps TRBD1 (5 bases). CDR3 length equals 13 residues. V dropped 3 bases and J dropped 4 bases, with 9 bases sitting between them. Germline CDR1 reads SGHTA; CDR2 reads FQGTGA. CDR3 coding DNA: TGTGCCAGCAGCTTGGGGGGGATCACTGAAGCTTTCTTT. It is translated as CASSLGGITEAFF.

This sequence joins TRBV5-1 and TRBJ1-1; tentative D call: TRBD1 (6 bases). CDR1 SGHRS and CDR2 YFSETQ come from the germline V gene. The ends were cut back, 5 bases at V and 1 base at J, with 15 bases in the middle. This CDR3 has 15 amino acids. The DNA of the CDR3 is TGCGCCAGCAGTTGGGCAGGGGTGGAGAACACTGAAGCTTTCTTT. Residues: CASSWAGVENTEAFF.

The J gene is TRBJ1-5, the V gene TRBV24-1; 7 nucleotides line up with TRBD1. Looked up from germline, CDR1 is KGHDR and CDR2 is SFDVKD. After removal of 4 bases from V and 3 bases from J, the junction contained 8 bases not matched to a gene. The CDR3 spans 16 residues. The CDR3 sequence is CATSEGQGGANQPQHF. The CDR3 nucleotides are TGTGCCACCAGTGAAGGTCAGGGGGGGGCCAATCAGCCCCAGCATTTT.

This clone appeared a single time. The V and J genes are TRBV5-4 and TRBJ2-5, with 10 bases identical to TRBD2. This CDR3 contains 15 residues. The ends lost 3 bases at V and 2 bases at J; junction bases unmatched: 4. CDR1 SGHNT and CDR2 YYREEE come from the germline V gene (reference sequence). The DNA of the CDR3 is TGTGCCAGCAGCTCGCGTAGCGGGGGGCAAGAGACCCAGTACTTC. Amino acid sequence: CASSSRSGGQETQYF.